This TCR beta chain was obtained from a study of cytomegalovirus exposure and HLA in healthy donors (dated by TCRdb to 2016 to 2017). Describing the broader study: An earlier analysis of approximately 550 of the donors reported about 250 Gb of sequence data and 117 million unique TCR beta sequences from about 200 million T cells. The study profiled the T cell repertoires of approximately 700 subjects by immunosequencing and related them to cytomegalovirus serostatus. Roughly five DR-DQ haplotypes were handled as single units for association and clustering because linkage in the cohort was strong. Besides the first cohort of under 700 subjects, a separate validation cohort made up of 90 to 150 different subjects was used. An early release covering 550 to 700 HLA-typed donors comprised approximately 300 gigabases of sequencing data and around 80 million unique TCR sequences. In a later genetic analysis, genome-wide SNP genotypes for about three fifths of the roughly 670 donors were used, and that subset was treated as a discovery cohort. Across approximately 400 genotyped donors of the cohort, an average of roughly 230,000 unique TCR beta nucleotide sequences per donor were sequenced, and 15% to 20% of those sequences were non-productive. Donor age, sex, ethnicity and CMV serostatus were collected together with the repertoire data. An earlier analysis of 587 of the donors applied high-throughput TCR beta sequencing to assess whether each TCR beta V gene segment acted as functional or pseudogenic. All discovery cohort repertoires had been generated on a single sequencing platform. The study combined high-throughput TCR immunosequencing, statistical association of individual TCRs with disease status, and machine learning to predict cytomegalovirus infection status. A later analysis re-examined previously published TCR beta repertoires from just over 650 donors and added high-resolution HLA genotyping to investigate patterns of TCR occurrence. The later analysis used no new phenotypic data to find candidate immune exposures, relying instead on TCR beta sequences and their occurrence across donors. HLA typing covered class I and class II loci at four-digit resolution. The study was designed to test whether signatures of past pathogen exposure could be identified by cataloging public T cell receptors. The number of typed donors differed by locus: about 629-640 for A, B, C, DRB1 and DQB1; 522 for DQA1; about 600 for DPA1; and around 470 for DPB1. Of the 300 to 400 genotyped donors, approximately 82% fell in the genetic ancestry cluster associated with self-reported Caucasian donors.

The study at large found these results: A further reported finding was that TCR beta sequences accurately predicted the HLA-A and HLA-B alleles for most subjects in the first cohort. An association between a missense DCLRE1C variant and V-gene and J-gene trimming of TCR beta chains was found in a later genetic analysis and replicated in an independent cohort. Broadly in line with IMGT annotations, most TCR beta V segments showed up in productive rearrangements about 90% or about 30% of the time in an earlier analysis of approximately 600 of the donors. A total of around 150 TCR beta chains were listed by the study as associated with cytomegalovirus. According to a later analysis, TCR association rates differed among HLA loci, with DRB1 alleles showing the most associated TCRs and HLA-C alleles showing the fewest. Compared with the roughly 710-donor mean, donors in an Asian-associated ancestry cluster had fewer N-insertions in productive TCRs, according to a later genetic analysis. A later analysis reported that several top co-occurrence clusters appeared linked to parvovirus B19, influenza, CMV and Epstein-Barr virus. A later analysis found that HLA-associated TCR beta chains were more clonally expanded and had lower generation probabilities than equally common non-associated chains. CMV serostatus was the only immune exposure information available for the cohort. Presence/absence analyses assumed roughly uniform sequencing depth across donors, an assumption that may not hold. Approximately 16 rarely observed V segments, including chromosome 9 orphons, were excluded from the earlier analysis of approximately 500 of the donors because counts were too low. In vitro tests confirmed that a few of the cytomegalovirus-associated TCR beta chains recognize cytomegalovirus antigens. Most CMV-associated TCR beta chains appeared to be HLA-restricted in a later analysis, and the HLA associations seemed to be driven largely by CMV exposure. A later analysis associated roughly 17,000 TCR beta sequences with specific HLA alleles at a false discovery rate of 0.05. In this cohort, only TCR beta chains were sequenced, and detectable features were limited by the absence of alpha or paired-chain data. Most TCR sequences were seen in very few donors, while some public TCRs were found in many individuals. Assigning TCR associations to individual alleles was difficult when HLA alleles, especially DR and DQ, strongly co-occurred. The sequencing pipeline was judged likely to have produced a cluster of highly shared sequence variants as a technical artifact. The authors suggested that the approach could potentially be generalized to other disease states and immunological phenotypes. Because some donors lacked HLA typing at each locus, the association tests relied only on the typed subset. The classifier was reported to diagnose cytomegalovirus status with high specificity and sensitivity in both the original and validation cohorts. Correlated functional status among segregating V segments might reflect linkage disequilibrium, but an unknown experimental factor could not be ruled out.

The cohort was made up of about 670 healthy bone marrow donors. At the time of sampling, all cohort members were nominally healthy, though unrecorded immune exposures were likely present. The donor was CMV seronegative and was included in the group of hundreds of seronegative cohort members. A peripheral blood sample was collected from each donor, and TCR beta sequencing was performed on peripheral blood mononuclear cells. Genomic DNA was extracted from the blood cell samples with the Qiagen DNeasy Blood Extraction Kit. As for this clone: This clone's antigen is unknown. Nothing much larger sits one base from this clone, and base qualities are not available.

The protocol used for the library was the immunoSEQ multiplex PCR assay. For the multiplex PCR, a mixture combining 60 forward primers for TCR Vbeta segments and 13 reverse primers for TCR Jbeta segments was used. The CDR3 region of rearranged TCR beta genes was amplified from genomic DNA by a multiplex PCR assay. On the Illumina HiSeq System, the amplified TCR beta libraries were sequenced as 87-base-pair reads. On the study's bioinformatics: A later analysis counted tens of millions of unique TCR beta chains across the roughly 700 repertoires, and around 12 million of these chains were shared by at least two donors. A nearest-neighbor algorithm error-corrected the raw reads and collapsed the reads into unique sequences, merging closely related sequences to remove PCR and sequencing errors. V, D and J gene segments were assigned by aligning CDR3 sequences to IMGT reference sequences. Each retained sequence needed at least a six-nucleotide match to both a V gene segment and a J gene segment. A rearrangement counted as productive if the CDR3 had no stop codons and remained in frame with V and J, and every other rearrangement counted as non-productive. Following IMGT convention, CDR3 was defined as the stretch from the second conserved V-encoded cysteine up to the conserved J-encoded phenylalanine. In an earlier analysis of around 640 of the donors, sequences lacking an unambiguous match to a single V gene segment were excluded. An earlier analysis of 587 of the donors called V segments functional above 56.7% productive rearrangements and segregating when the between-donor standard deviation exceeded 5%. A statistical classification framework was built for diagnosing cytomegalovirus status from the catalog of TCR beta chain sequences. In a later analysis, V and J genes were assigned by comparing TCR nucleotide sequences against IMGT/GENE-DB human TR gene sequences. A later analysis assigned CDR3 sequences and most-parsimonious VDJ recombination scenarios with the TCRdist pipeline. In a later analysis, each TCR beta chain was defined by its CDR3 amino acid sequence together with its V-gene family, and reads without a unique V-gene family were excluded. In a later analysis, 450 to 600 highly shared, low-generation-probability nucleotide sequences were removed to address suspected cross-contamination and a sequencing artifact. In a later analysis, a clonal expansion index for each public chain was calculated from normalized within-repertoire ranks of inferred template counts. Generation probabilities in a later analysis came from a VDJ recombination model fitted to out-of-frame rearrangements, and those results were checked against IGoR. Hypergeometric tests were used in a later analysis to score TCR-TCR, TCR-HLA and TCR-CMV co-occurrence, with a repertoire-size bias correction applied to the TCR pairs. False discovery rates were estimated in a later analysis by permuting HLA or CMV assignments 20 times. In a later analysis, co-occurring TCRs were grouped using DBSCAN, and TCRdist sequence similarity was added for clustering within HLA-allele-positive subsets. Co-occurrence clustering excluded repertoires with fewer than 30,000 or more than 120,000 public chains, plus five with anomalous nucleotide sharing. The clones in this table, taken by TCRdb from immuneACCESS, are in-frame only. Not every clone is retained; where verified, under half of the shortfall comes from an unresolved V gene, and the cause of the rest is unknown. Clone size and V and J calls were adopted from that table, with D and trimming inferred from the DNA. For this sample the table gives about 120,000 clones, of which roughly 9.9% were detected only once. In total, the top ten clones hold roughly 3% of the sample.

This sequence originates from a man between 25 and 39 years old in good health and CMV-seronegative. Sequencing was done on a sample of PBMCs.

The nucleotide sequence reads as follows: TGTGCCAGTAGCCGGGACAGGGGTACTGAAGCTTTCTTT. Its translation reads: CASSRDRGTEAFF. The V gene is TRBV19 and the J gene is TRBJ1-1; 10 bases in the middle match TRBD1. CDR1 and CDR2 are read off the germline V gene (reference sequence) as LNHDA and SQIVND. V has 6 bases trimmed and J has 5 bases trimmed; junction bases matching no gene number 3. The CDR3, from cysteine to phenylalanine, totals 13 residues. Just the 39-base CDR3 DNA is kept, in frame starting at base 1.